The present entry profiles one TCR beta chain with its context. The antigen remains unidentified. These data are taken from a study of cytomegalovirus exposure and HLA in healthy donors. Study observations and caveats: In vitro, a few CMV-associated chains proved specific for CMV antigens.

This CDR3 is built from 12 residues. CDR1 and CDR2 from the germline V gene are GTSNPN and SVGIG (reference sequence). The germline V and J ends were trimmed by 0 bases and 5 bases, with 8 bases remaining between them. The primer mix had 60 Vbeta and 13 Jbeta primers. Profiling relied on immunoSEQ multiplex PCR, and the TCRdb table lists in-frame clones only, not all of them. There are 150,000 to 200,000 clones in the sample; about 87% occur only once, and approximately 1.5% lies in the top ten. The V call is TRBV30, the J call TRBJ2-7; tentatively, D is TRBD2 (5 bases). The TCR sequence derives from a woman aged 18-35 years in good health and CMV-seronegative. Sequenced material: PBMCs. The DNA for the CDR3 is TGTGCCTGGAGTGTAATCGGGAACGAGCAGTACTTC. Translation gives CAWSVIGNEQYF.